What follows is one T cell receptor (beta chain) and its context. This sample is drawn from a study of blood T cell repertoires in COVID-19. Study overall: Sites in the United States, Italy and Spain provided acute and convalescent COVID-19 samples.

Cohort placement rested on clinical history that participants reported themselves. CDR1 SQVTM and CDR2 ANQGSEA come from the germline V gene. The CDR3 runs 13 residues. Trimming pared 3 bases from V and 4 bases from J, leaving 11 bases between. In the source study's methods: For nucleated cells, counts were estimated from reference gene primer amplification. Some clones are missing from TCRdb's copy, which holds only in-frame ones; the method was immunoSEQ multiplex PCR. Clone size and V and J calls were adopted from that table, with D and trimming inferred from the DNA. The sample includes roughly 250,000 clones, approximately 86% of them seen just once.

The rearrangement uses TRBV29-1 and TRBJ2-3; D is unclear. The sample consisted of PBMCs or T cells enriched from blood (not recorded which). The sequence derives from a woman aged 30 to 39 with acute COVID-19. Here the CDR3 reads CSVDFRQADTQYF. The CDR3 DNA reads as TGCAGCGTTGACTTCAGGCAGGCAGATACGCAGTATTTT.